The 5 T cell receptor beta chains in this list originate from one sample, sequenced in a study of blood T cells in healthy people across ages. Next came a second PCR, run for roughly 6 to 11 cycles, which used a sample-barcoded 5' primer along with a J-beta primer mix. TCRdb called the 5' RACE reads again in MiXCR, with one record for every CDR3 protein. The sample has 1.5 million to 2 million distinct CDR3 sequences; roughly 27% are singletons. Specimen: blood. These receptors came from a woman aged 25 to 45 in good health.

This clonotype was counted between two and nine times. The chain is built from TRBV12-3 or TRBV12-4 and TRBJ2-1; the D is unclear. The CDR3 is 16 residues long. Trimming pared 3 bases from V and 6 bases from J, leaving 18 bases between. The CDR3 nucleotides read TGTGCCAGCAGTTTTATTTGGGTGTCAGGTTTCAATGAGCAGTTCTTC. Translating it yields CASSFIWVSGFNEQFF.

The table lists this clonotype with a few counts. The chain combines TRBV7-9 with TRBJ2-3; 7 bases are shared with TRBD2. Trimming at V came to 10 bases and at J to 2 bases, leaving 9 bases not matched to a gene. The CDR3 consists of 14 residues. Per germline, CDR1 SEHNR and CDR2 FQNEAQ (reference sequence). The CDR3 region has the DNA TGTGCCACCCCATCCGGGACTAACACAGATACGCAGTATTTT. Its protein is CATPSGTNTDTQYF.

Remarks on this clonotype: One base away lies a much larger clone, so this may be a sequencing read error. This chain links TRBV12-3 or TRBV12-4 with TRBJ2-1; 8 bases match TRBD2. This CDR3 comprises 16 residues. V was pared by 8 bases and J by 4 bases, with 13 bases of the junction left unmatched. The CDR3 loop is CASGTVRAGVYNEQFF. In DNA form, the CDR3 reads TGTGCCAGCGGGACCGTCCGAGCGGGGGTTTACAATGAGCAGTTCTTC.

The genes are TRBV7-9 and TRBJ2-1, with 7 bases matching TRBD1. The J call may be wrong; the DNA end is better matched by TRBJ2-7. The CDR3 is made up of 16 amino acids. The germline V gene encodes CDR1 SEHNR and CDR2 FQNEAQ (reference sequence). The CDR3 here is CASSLISGGSYNEQYF. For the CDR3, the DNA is TGTGCCAGCAGCTTAATTTCAGGGGGTAGCTACAATGAGCAGTACTTC.

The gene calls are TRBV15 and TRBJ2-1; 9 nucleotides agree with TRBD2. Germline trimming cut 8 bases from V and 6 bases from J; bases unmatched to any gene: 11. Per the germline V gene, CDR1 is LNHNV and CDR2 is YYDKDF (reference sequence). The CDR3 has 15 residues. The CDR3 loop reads CATRGVAGEANEQFF. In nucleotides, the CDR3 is TGTGCCACCCGCGGGGTAGCGGGAGAAGCCAATGAGCAGTTCTTC.